The table lists the clone carrying this TCR beta chain with many counts. Its matching antigen is unknown. Through a sample-barcoded 5' primer and a J-beta primer mix, a second PCR was run for roughly 7 to 11 cycles. TCRdb processed the 5' RACE reads anew with MiXCR; each CDR3 protein has one entry. The sample holds about 930,000 distinct CDR3 sequences, almost 30% seen once. The data were taken from a study of blood T cells in healthy people across ages. Germline-derived CDR1 and CDR2 are SGHTA and FQGNSA. J was trimmed by 2 bases and V by 4 bases; bases with no gene match: 4. This CDR3 comprises 14 residues. Study findings and constraints: The unknown donor CMV status may have confounded expanded clonotype changes. A greater number of naive CD4+ cells and higher diversity distinguished long-lived donors from aged donors.

The same data also contributed to another study, on T cells of mothers and their children.

The specimen sequenced was blood. This sequence originates from a woman aged 40 to 49 in good health. The chain has TRBV7-2 and TRBJ2-7; TRBD1 aligns across 8 bases. This chain's CDR3 is CASSSRTGTYEQYF. The CDR3 coding sequence is TGTGCCAGCAGCTCTCGGACAGGGACCTACGAGCAGTACTTC.